These T cell receptor beta chains were read from a single sample in a study of blood T cell repertoires in COVID-19. Generated by immunoSEQ multiplex PCR, the TCRdb table keeps only in-frame clones and is missing some. The sample holds about 250,000 clones, about 85% seen once. Sequences were obtained from peripheral blood. The receptors originated from a man in his late teens or twenties with active or convalescent COVID-19. CDR3s include the opening cysteine and the closing phenylalanine or tryptophan. A D gene is named only where the DNA matches it firmly. For some rows the clone size is stated as once, few or many, or as a class when expanded; others skip it.

size: .; V: TRBV10-1; J: TRBJ2-2; D: TRBD1; CDR3: CASRAGGTGELFF; DNA: TGCGCCAGCAGAGCAGGGGGTACCGGGGAGCTGTTTTTT
size: .; V: TRBV27; J: TRBJ2-2; D: .; CDR3: CASSETEVLANTGELFF; DNA: TGTGCCAGCAGTGAGACAGAAGTATTAGCGAACACCGGGGAGCTGTTTTTT
size: .; V: TRBV2; J: TRBJ1-3; D: .; CDR3: CASKRGNTIYF; DNA: TGTGCCAGCAAGAGGGGAAACACCATATATTTT
size: .; V: TRBV5-1; J: TRBJ2-3; D: .; CDR3: CASQSEGSTDTQYF; DNA: TGCGCCAGCCAATCCGAGGGTAGCACAGATACGCAGTATTTT
size: few; V: TRBV5-1; J: TRBJ1-3; D: .; CDR3: CASSLEPGVGNTIYF; DNA: TGCGCCAGCAGCTTGGAGCCAGGGGTTGGAAACACCATATATTTT
size: .; V: TRBV9; J: TRBJ2-7; D: .; CDR3: CASSLGTNHYEQYF; DNA: TGTGCCAGCAGCCTCGGGACAAACCACTACGAGCAGTACTTC
size: .; V: TRBV6-2/TRBV6-3; J: TRBJ2-3; D: TRBD1; CDR3: CASSLNVRGSEKDTQYF; DNA: TGTGCCAGCAGTCTCAATGTCAGGGGGAGCGAGAAGGATACGCAGTATTTT
size: .; V: TRBV5-1; J: TRBJ2-3; D: TRBD2; CDR3: CASSLEAGGPDTQYF; DNA: TGCGCCAGCAGCTTGGAAGCGGGGGGCCCAGATACGCAGTATTTT
size: once; V: TRBV6-2/TRBV6-3; J: TRBJ2-3; D: .; CDR3: CASSYSDQGLKDTQYF; DNA: TGTGCCAGCAGTTACTCGGATCAGGGTTTGAAAGATACGCAGTATTTT
size: .; V: TRBV5-1; J: TRBJ1-4; D: .; CDR3: CASSLDSPNEKLFF; DNA: TGCGCCAGCAGCTTGGACAGCCCTAATGAAAAACTGTTTTTT
size: few; V: TRBV6-6; J: TRBJ2-5; D: TRBD1; CDR3: CASTPTGGRETQYF; DNA: TGTGCCAGCACCCCGACAGGGGGTAGGGAGACCCAGTACTTC
size: .; V: TRBV5-8; J: TRBJ1-5; D: .; CDR3: CASSFNYNQPQHF; DNA: TGTGCCAGCAGCTTTAACTACAATCAGCCCCAGCATTTT
size: .; V: TRBV5-1; J: TRBJ2-1; D: .; CDR3: CASSLAGASGNEQFF; DNA: TGCGCCAGCAGCTTGGCCGGAGCCTCGGGGAATGAGCAGTTCTTC
size: .; V: TRBV5-4; J: TRBJ1-3; D: .; CDR3: CASRAGADTGNTIYF; DNA: TGTGCCAGCAGAGCAGGGGCCGATACTGGAAACACCATATATTTT
size: .; V: TRBV4-3; J: TRBJ1-2; D: TRBD1; CDR3: CASSHLGQGLRGYTF; DNA: TGCGCCAGCAGCCACCTCGGACAGGGGCTTCGGGGCTACACCTTC
size: .; V: TRBV7-3; J: TRBJ1-3; D: TRBD1; CDR3: CASSIRDRGHSGNTIYF; DNA: TGTGCCAGCAGCATCCGGGACAGGGGGCACTCTGGAAACACCATATATTTT
size: .; V: TRBV2; J: TRBJ2-7; D: .; CDR3: CASSPQGRTSYEQYF; DNA: TGTGCCAGCAGTCCCCAGGGGCGAACCTCCTACGAGCAGTACTTC
size: .; V: TRBV30; J: TRBJ1-6; D: .; CDR3: CAWSERQDSPLHF; DNA: TGTGCCTGGAGTGAAAGACAGGATTCACCCCTCCACTTT
size: once; V: TRBV5-1; J: TRBJ1-1; D: .; CDR3: CASSLMGWANTEAFF; DNA: TGCGCCAGCAGCTTGATGGGTTGGGCAAACACTGAAGCTTTCTTT
size: .; V: TRBV3-1/TRBV3-2; J: TRBJ2-7; D: .; CDR3: CASSQPPRVIYF; DNA: TGTGCCAGCAGCCAACCCCCCCGGGTTATATACTTC
size: .; V: TRBV2; J: TRBJ2-1; D: TRBD2; CDR3: CASRLAGVDNEQFF; DNA: TGTGCCAGCAGGCTAGCGGGGGTGGACAATGAGCAGTTCTTC
size: few; V: TRBV2; J: TRBJ2-5; D: TRBD2; CDR3: CASRRLAGAETQYF; DNA: TGTGCCAGCAGACGACTAGCGGGAGCAGAGACCCAGTACTTC
size: once; V: TRBV2; J: TRBJ2-1; D: TRBD2; CDR3: CASTKLAGDNEQFF; DNA: TGTGCCAGCACAAAACTAGCGGGAGACAATGAGCAGTTCTTC
size: .; V: TRBV18; J: TRBJ1-2; D: TRBD1; CDR3: CASSPGQGDYGYTF; DNA: TGTGCCAGCTCACCGGGACAGGGGGACTATGGCTACACCTTC
size: .; V: TRBV10-3; J: TRBJ1-1; D: TRBD1; CDR3: CAIRMTGKENTEAFF; DNA: TGTGCCATCAGGATGACAGGGAAGGAGAACACTGAAGCTTTCTTT
size: once; V: TRBV2; J: TRBJ2-1; D: TRBD2; CDR3: CASNSLAGGYNEQFF; DNA: TGTGCCAGCAATTCACTAGCGGGAGGGTACAATGAGCAGTTCTTC